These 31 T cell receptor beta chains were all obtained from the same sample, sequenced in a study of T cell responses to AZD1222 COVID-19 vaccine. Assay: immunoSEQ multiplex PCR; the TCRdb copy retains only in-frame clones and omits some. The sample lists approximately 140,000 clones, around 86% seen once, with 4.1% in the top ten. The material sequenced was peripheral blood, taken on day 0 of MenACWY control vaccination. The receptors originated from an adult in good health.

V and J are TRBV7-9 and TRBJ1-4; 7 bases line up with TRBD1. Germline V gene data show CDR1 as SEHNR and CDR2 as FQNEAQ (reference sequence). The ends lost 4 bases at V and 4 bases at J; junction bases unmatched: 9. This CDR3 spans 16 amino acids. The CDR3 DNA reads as TGTGCCAGCAGCTCACTTGGGGACAGCTTTAATGAAAAACTGTTTTTT. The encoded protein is CASSSLGDSFNEKLFF. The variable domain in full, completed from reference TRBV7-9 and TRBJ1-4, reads DTGVSQNPRHKITKRGQNVTFRCDPISEHNRLYWYRQTLGQGPEFLTYFQNEAQLEKSRLLSDRFSAERPKGSFSTLEIQRTEQGDSAMYLCASSSLGDSFNEKLFFGSGTQLSVL.

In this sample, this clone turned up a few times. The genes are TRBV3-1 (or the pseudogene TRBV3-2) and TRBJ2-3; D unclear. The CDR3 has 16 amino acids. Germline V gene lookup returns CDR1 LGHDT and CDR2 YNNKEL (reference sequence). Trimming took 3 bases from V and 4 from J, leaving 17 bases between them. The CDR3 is CASSHELVAPPDTQYF. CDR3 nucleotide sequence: TGTGCCAGCAGCCACGAGTTGGTGGCACCCCCAGATACGCAGTATTTT.

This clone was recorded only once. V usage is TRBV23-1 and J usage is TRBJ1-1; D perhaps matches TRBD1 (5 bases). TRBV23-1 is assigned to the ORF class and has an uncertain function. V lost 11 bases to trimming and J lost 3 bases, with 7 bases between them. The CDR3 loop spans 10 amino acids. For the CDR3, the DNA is TGCGCCGAGACAGACACTGAAGCTTTCTTT. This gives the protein CAETDTEAFF.

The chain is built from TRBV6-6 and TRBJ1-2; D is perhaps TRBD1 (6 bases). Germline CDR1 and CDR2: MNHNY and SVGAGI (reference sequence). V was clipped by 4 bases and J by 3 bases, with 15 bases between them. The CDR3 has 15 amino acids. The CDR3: CASSSIVTGYYGYTF. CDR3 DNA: TGTGCCAGCAGTTCTATCGTGACAGGTTACTATGGCTACACCTTC.

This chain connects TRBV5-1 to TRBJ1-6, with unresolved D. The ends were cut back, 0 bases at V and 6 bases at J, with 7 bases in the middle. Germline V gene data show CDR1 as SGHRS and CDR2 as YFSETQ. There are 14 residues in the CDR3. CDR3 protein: CASSLAPTNSPLHF. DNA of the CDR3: TGCGCCAGCAGCTTGGCCCCAACTAATTCACCCCTCCACTTT.

The CDR3 DNA reads TGTGCCACCAGTGACGAGCCGAACTATGGCTACACCTTC. As protein: CATSDEPNYGYTF. The chain recombines TRBV24-1 with TRBJ1-2; D gene ambiguous. The CDR3 totals 13 residues. Trimming took 4 bases from V and 2 from J, leaving 7 bases between them. Germline CDR1 KGHDR, CDR2 SFDVKD.

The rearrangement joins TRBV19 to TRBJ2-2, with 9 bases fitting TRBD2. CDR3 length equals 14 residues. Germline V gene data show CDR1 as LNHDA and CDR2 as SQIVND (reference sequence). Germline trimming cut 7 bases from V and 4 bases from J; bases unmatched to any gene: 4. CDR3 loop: CASMVAGVTGELFF. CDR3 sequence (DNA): TGTGCCAGTATGGTAGCGGGGGTCACCGGGGAGCTGTTTTTT.

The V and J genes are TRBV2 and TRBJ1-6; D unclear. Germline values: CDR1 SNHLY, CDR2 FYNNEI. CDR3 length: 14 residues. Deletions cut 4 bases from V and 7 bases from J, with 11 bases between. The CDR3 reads CASSVEQPNSPLHF. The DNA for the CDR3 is TGTGCCAGCAGTGTGGAACAGCCCAATTCACCCCTCCACTTT.

This CDR3 reads CASTTGSGGVYNSPLHF. DNA of the CDR3: TGTGCCAGCACCACGGGTAGTGGAGGGGTTTATAATTCACCCCTCCACTTT. The chain has TRBV5-5 and TRBJ1-6; D is perhaps TRBD1 (5 bases). Germline assignment: CDR1 SGHKS and CDR2 YYEKEE (reference sequence). The CDR3 is 17 residues long. Trimming cost V 6 bases and J 4 bases, with 20 bases left between them.

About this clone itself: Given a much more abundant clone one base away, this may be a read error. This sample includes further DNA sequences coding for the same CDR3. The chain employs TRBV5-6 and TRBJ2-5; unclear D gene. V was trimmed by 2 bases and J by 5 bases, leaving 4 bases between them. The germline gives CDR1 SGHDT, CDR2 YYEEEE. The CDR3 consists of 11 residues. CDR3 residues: CASSFGETQYF. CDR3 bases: TGTGCCAGCAGCTTCGGGGAGACCCAGTACTTC.

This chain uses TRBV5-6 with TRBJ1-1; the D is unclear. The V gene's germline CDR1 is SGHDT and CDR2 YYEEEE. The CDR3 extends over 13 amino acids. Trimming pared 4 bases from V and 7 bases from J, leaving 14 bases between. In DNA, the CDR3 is TGTGCCAGCAGCGGTGGGAGTTCTGTTGAAGCTTTCTTT. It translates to CASSGGSSVEAFF.

This chain's CDR3 is CASSSPGTASYEQYV. CDR3 DNA: TGTGCCAGCAGCTCCCCTGGGACCGCCTCCTACGAGCAGTACGTC. The chain has TRBV7-8 and TRBJ2-7, with D perhaps given as TRBD1 or TRBD2 (5 bases each). Germline CDR1 SGHVS, CDR2 FQNEAQ. V was trimmed by 4 bases and J by 0 bases, leaving 13 bases between them. The CDR3 is 15 amino acids.

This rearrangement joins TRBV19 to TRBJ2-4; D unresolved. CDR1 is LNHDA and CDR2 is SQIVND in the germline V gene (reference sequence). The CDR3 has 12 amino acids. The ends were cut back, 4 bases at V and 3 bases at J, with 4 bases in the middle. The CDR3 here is CASSNLKNIQYF. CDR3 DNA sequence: TGTGCCAGTAGTAACCTCAAAAACATTCAGTACTTC.

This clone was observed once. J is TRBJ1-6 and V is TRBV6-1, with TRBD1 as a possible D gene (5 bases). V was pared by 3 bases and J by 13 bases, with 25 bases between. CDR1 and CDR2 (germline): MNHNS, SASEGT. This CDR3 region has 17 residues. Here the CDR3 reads CASSDWSVAGVRDPLHF. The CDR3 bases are TGTGCCAGCAGTGACTGGTCCGTCGCGGGGGTAAGGGATCCCCTCCACTTT.

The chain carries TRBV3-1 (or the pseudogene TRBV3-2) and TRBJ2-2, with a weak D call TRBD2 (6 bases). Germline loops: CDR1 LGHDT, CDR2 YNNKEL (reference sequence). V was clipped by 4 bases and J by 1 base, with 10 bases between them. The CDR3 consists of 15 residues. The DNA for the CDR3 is TGTGCCAGCAGCCTTCCGCGGGGGAACACCGGGGAGCTGTTTTTT. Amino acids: CASSLPRGNTGELFF.

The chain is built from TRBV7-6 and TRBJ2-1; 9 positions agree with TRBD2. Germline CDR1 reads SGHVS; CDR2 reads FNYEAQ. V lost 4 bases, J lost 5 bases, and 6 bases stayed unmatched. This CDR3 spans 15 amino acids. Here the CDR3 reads CASSYIAGENNEQFF. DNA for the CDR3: TGTGCCAGCAGCTACATAGCGGGGGAAAACAATGAGCAGTTCTTC.

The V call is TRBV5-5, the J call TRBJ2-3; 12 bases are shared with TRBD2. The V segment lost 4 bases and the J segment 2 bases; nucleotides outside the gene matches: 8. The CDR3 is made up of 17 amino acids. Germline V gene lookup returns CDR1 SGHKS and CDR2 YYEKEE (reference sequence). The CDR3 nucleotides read TGTGCCAGCAGCGCAAGGACTAGCGGGGATAACACAGATACGCAGTATTTT. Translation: CASSARTSGDNTDTQYF.

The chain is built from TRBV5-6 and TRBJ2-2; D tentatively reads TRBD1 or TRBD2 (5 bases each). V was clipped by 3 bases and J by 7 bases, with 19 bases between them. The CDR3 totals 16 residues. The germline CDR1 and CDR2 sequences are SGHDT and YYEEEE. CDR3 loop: CASSSGLDIFGGELFF. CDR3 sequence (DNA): TGTGCCAGCAGCTCAGGACTGGACATATTCGGCGGGGAGCTGTTTTTT.

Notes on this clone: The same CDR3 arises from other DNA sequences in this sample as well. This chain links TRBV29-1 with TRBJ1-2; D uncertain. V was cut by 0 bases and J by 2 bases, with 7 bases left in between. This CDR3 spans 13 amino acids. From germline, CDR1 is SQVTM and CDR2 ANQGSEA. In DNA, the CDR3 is TGCAGCGTTGAAGATGGGCTGAACTATGGCTACACCTTC. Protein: CSVEDGLNYGYTF.

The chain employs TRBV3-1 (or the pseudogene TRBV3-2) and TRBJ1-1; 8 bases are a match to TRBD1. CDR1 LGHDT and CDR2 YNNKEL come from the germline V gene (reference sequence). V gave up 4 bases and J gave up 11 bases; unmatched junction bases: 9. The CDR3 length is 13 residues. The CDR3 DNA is TGTGCCAGCAGCCTCGGACAGGGCCCCAGGGCTTTCTTT. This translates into CASSLGQGPRAFF.

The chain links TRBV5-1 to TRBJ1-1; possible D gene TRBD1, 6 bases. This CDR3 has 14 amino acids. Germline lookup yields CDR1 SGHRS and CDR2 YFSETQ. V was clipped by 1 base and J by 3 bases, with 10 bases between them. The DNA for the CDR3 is TGCGCCAGCAGCTTGTTGGGGGCCGACACTGAAGCTTTCTTT. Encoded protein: CASSLLGADTEAFF.

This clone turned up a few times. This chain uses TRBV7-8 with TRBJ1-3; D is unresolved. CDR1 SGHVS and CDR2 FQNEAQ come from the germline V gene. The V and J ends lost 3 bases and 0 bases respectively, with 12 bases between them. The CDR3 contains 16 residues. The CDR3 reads CASSLQASFSGNTIYF. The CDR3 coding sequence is TGTGCCAGCAGCTTGCAGGCGTCCTTCTCTGGAAACACCATATATTTT. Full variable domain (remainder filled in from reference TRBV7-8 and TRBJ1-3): GAGVSQSPRYKVAKRGQDVALRCDPISGHVSLFWYQQALGQGPEFLTYFQNEAQLDKSGLPSDRFFAERPEGSVSTLKIQRTQQEDSAVYLCASSLQASFSGNTIYFGEGSWLTVV.

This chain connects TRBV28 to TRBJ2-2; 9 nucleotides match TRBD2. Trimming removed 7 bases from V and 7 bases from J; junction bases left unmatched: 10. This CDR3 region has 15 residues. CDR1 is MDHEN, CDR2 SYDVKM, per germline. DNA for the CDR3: TGTGCCAGCAAACGCGGGGGGGCCCGGATCGGGGAGCTGTTTTTT. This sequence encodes CASKRGGARIGELFF.

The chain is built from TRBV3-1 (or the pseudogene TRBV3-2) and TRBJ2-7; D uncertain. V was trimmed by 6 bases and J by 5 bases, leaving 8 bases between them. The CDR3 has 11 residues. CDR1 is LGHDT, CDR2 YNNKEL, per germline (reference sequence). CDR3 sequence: CASRGLNEQYF. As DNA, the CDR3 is TGTGCCAGCAGAGGGCTCAACGAGCAGTACTTC.

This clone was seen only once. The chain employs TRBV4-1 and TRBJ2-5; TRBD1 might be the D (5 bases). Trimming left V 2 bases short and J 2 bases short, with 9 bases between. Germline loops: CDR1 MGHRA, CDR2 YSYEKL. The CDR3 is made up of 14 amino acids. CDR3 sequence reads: CASSQRSGQETQYF. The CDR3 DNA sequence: TGCGCCAGCAGCCAAAGGTCAGGGCAAGAGACCCAGTACTTC.

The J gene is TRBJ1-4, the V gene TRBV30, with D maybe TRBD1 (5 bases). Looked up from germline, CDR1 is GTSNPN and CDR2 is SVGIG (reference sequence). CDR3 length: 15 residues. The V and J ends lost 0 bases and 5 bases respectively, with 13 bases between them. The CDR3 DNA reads TGTGCCTGGAGTGTAAACGGCGGGGCGAATGAAAAACTGTTTTTT. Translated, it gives CAWSVNGGANEKLFF.

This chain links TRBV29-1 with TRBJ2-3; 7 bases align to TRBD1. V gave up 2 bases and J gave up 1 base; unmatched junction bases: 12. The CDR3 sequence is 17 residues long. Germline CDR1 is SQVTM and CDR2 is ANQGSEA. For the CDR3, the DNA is TGCAGCGTTGAAAGCGACCCATGGGGACAGCGCACAGATACGCAGTATTTT. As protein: CSVESDPWGQRTDTQYF.

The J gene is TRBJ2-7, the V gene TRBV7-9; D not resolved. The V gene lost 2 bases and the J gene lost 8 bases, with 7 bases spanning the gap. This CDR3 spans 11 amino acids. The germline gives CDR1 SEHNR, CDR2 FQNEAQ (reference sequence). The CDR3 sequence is CASSLRSKQYF. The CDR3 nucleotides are TGTGCCAGCAGCTTAAGGTCCAAGCAGTACTTC.

CDR3 amino acids: CASSQDAGPGVVGELFF. The CDR3 region has the DNA TGTGCCAGCAGCCAAGATGCGGGGCCCGGGGTCGTCGGGGAGCTGTTTTTT. The gene calls are TRBV4-2 and TRBJ2-2, with D maybe TRBD2 (6 bases). Germline V CDR1 and CDR2: LGHNA, YNFKEQ. The length of the CDR3 is 17 residues. V was clipped by 0 bases and J by 7 bases, with 18 bases between them.

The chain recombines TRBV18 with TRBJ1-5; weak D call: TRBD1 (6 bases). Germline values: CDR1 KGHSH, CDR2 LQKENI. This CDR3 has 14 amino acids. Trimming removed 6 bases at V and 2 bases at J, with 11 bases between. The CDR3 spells CASSLPGGNQPQHF. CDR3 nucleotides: TGTGCCAGCTCTCTACCAGGGGGCAATCAGCCCCAGCATTTT.

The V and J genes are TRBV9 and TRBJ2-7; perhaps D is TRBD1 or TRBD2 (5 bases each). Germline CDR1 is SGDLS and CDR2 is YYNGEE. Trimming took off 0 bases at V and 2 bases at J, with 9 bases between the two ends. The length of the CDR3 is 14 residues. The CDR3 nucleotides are TGTGCCAGCAGCGTAGAGGTGGGGGCCTACGAGCAGTACTTC. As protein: CASSVEVGAYEQYF.